Included here is one T cell receptor beta chain sequence, with context. The clone's antigen remains unknown. Base qualities are missing; no much larger clone stands one base away. Using the deep immunoSEQ assay, multiplex PCR amplified TCR CDR3 regions from genomic DNA. For each cell subset, the extracted genomic DNA was distributed evenly across all wells of several immunoSEQ 96-well plates, and each plate served as one replicate. Each replicate PCR for sorted subsets received roughly 0.2 ug genomic DNA, equal to about 30,000 T cell genomes. Purified libraries were measured with a Qubit 3.0 fluorometer, size-checked on a Bioanalyzer 2100, and measured again with the KAPA Library Quantification kit. Every immunoSEQ 96-well plate was sequenced on a separate single-read 150-cycle Illumina NextSeq 550 flow cell. In the paper's pipeline: Because the immunoSEQ output held only junctional sequences and lacked quality scores, the filtering could not match the filtering applied to full-length reads. Sequences were annotated with PyIR, a Python wrapper for IgBLAST v1.9, and V/J genes and CDR3 were assigned using IMGT germline references. Reads were filtered out if the reads had weak V/J assignments (E-value above 1e-6), no CDR3, stop codons, out-of-frame junctions, or ambiguous translated residues. A V3J clonotype was defined by an identical inferred V gene, J gene, and CDR3 amino acid sequence. Percentage overlap between repertoires was computed as shared unique clonotypes divided by the size of the smaller repertoire. Repertoire richness was assessed with RTK rarefaction, the Chao1 estimator, and Recon v2.1 estimates of unobserved clonotypes. Generation probabilities were computed with OLGA for all TCRbeta clonotypes obtained by the gDNA method from several donors. The table comes from immuneACCESS by way of TCRdb, which keeps in-frame sequences with V and J called. Part of the clones is missing from these tables; in studies checked, under half for an unresolved V gene and the rest for unknown reasons. V and J calls and clone size come straight from that table; D and trimming were deduced from the DNA. Recorded for this sample are under 550,000 clones; 90% to 97% of them occurred a single time. Clones ranked in the top ten supply approximately 0.06% of the sample.

The donors were healthy, HIV-negative adults who had no recently reported acute infections or vaccinations. All donors were Caucasian adults living in Nashville, Tennessee, USA. CD4+ T cells were enriched by magnetic negative selection, after which naive cells were positively selected on CD45RA and the negative fraction was taken as the memory subset. Blood was obtained by leukapheresis, after which PBMCs were separated by Ficoll-Histopaque density gradient centrifugation and cryopreserved in liquid nitrogen vapor phase. Purity and quantity of every magnetically sorted T cell population were checked by analytical flow cytometry. Genomic DNA was isolated from every sorted fraction and measured by UV absorbance on a Nanodrop 2000c. This entry is derived from a study of shared clonotypes between healthy human individuals (dated by TCRdb to the early 2020s). Regarding the research as a whole: A few men and a couple of women, aged 18 to 49 years, made up the cohort. For each donor, CD4 naive and CD4 memory were each given three plates, CD8 naive was given two plates, and CD8 memory was given one plate. The study deeply sequenced blood TCR repertoires of about 5 healthy adults to estimate repertoire size and the extent of clonotype sharing between individuals. To increase sequencing depth and limit assay-specific biases, TCR repertoire library preparation and sequencing were carried out by different laboratories using diverse techniques. Each donor's leukapheresis produced roughly between roughly 0.9 and 9 billion PBMCs. General findings and caveats noted by the study authors: Sampling was restricted to blood, and TCR repertoires in tissue are likely to differ from TCR repertoires in blood. Naive subsets generally had larger estimated clonotype richness than memory subsets did. When a handful of donors were compared, the shared fraction of clonotypes was around 5% for naive CD4, 3% to 4% for naive CD8, 2.3% for memory CD4, and 0.4% for memory CD8. Pairwise subsampling led to the expectation that sequencing depth would affect the degree of clonotype sharing among donors. The small number of donors limited the genetic and exposure-history diversity represented. Compared with non-shared clonotypes, the clonotypes found in all four sorted-subset donors had higher generation probabilities. Rarefaction of sorted-subset datasets indicated incomplete sequencing despite the large sequencing depth.

From its cysteine to its phenylalanine, the CDR3 spans 21 amino acids. Here the CDR3 DNA is all that survives: 63 bases in frame from base 1. V is clipped by 1 base and J by 2 bases, and the sequence between their germline boundaries is 27 bases long. Looking up the germline V gene (reference sequence) yields CDR1 MNHEY and CDR2 SMNVEV. This receptor was obtained from a woman aged 25 to 39 in good health. This chain is built from TRBV27 and TRBJ1-3; the D segment cannot be called with confidence. Sequenced sample: naive CD4+ T cells sorted from blood. The cell subset or site label on this specimen signifies: CD45RA+ positively selected. CDR3 region: CASSLCCIDEEKPKTGNTIYF. The nucleotide sequence reads as follows: TGTGCCAGCAGTTTATGTTGCATTGACGAAGAAAAACCCAAAACTGGAAACACCATATATTTT.